Detailed here is one T cell receptor beta chain. An end of the junction differs from the germline gene, which may be a read error. Germline-derived CDR1 and CDR2 are LNHDA and SQIVND (reference sequence). CDR3 size: 14 residues. The sample belongs to a study of T cells in Graves' hyperthyroidism and ophthalmopathy. Using RNA transcripts as the source, TCR beta CDR3 regions were amplified. HTBI primers were used for first-round RT-PCR of the TCR CDR3. TCRdb fed the multiplex PCR reads into MiXCR, producing one record per CDR3 protein. Of over 500,000 distinct CDR3 sequences detected, over 45% appear once; the ten largest clones hold about 45%. Thyroid ultrasound and orbital computed tomography, with clinical symptoms and serum thyroxine and TRAb, informed diagnoses.

The sequence was obtained from an adult woman with Graves' disease, either hyperthyroidism or ophthalmopathy (not recorded which). The chain combines TRBV19 with TRBJ1-1; D remains ambiguous. Sequencing used peripheral blood or thyroid tissue (not recorded which). The CDR3 region has the DNA TGCGCCAGCAGCCCCCGGACGGTGAACACTGAAGCTTTCTTT. Translating gives CASSPRTVNTEAFF.